The 21 T cell receptor beta chains presented below share a single source sample, sequenced in a study of blood T cells in healthy people across ages. Next came a second PCR, run for about 6 to 12 cycles, which used a sample-barcoded 5' primer along with a J-beta primer mix. In TCRdb, the 5' RACE reads were re-called with MiXCR into one record per CDR3 protein. Of 710,000 or so distinct CDR3 sequences in the sample, about a fifth were seen once. The sample taken for sequencing was blood. These receptors were taken from a man in his 70s in good health.

This chain uses TRBV13 with TRBJ2-7, with D perhaps matching TRBD1 (6 bases). Matching the DNA end better, TRBJ2-1 makes the J call doubtful. Germline V gives CDR1 PRHDT, CDR2 FYEKMQ (reference sequence). The CDR3 has 15 amino acids. Here the CDR3 reads CASTSWAAGQNEQFF. In nucleotides, the CDR3 is TGTGCCAGCACCTCCTGGGCCGCCGGACAGAATGAGCAGTTCTTC.

The CDR3 here is CASSFEGFNQPQHF. The CDR3 nucleotides read TGTGCCAGCAGTTTTGAGGGGTTCAATCAGCCCCAGCATTTT. The chain carries TRBV12-3 or TRBV12-4 and TRBJ1-5, with D perhaps TRBD1 (5 bases). Trimming left V 3 bases short and J 3 bases short, with 9 bases between. This CDR3 is 14 amino acids long.

This clonotype has ten or more counts. The V call is TRBV6-2 or TRBV6-3, the J call TRBJ2-1; 11 bases agree with TRBD2. From germline, CDR1 is MNHEY and CDR2 SVGEGT. With V trimmed by 5 bases and J by 4 bases, 1 base remained unmatched. The CDR3 is 14 amino acids. CDR3 bases: TGTGCCAGCAGTAGACTAGCGGGATACAATGAGCAGTTCTTC. This encodes CASSRLAGYNEQFF.

The chain carries TRBV9 and TRBJ2-1, with D perhaps TRBD2 (7 bases). Trimming left V 3 bases short and J 0 bases short, with 10 bases between. CDR1 is SGDLS and CDR2 is YYNGEE in the germline V gene. This CDR3 comprises 15 residues. CDR3 nucleotide sequence: TGTGCCAGCAGCGAGGGGGGGAGCTCCTACAATGAGCAGTTCTTC. It specifies CASSEGGSSYNEQFF.

In its sample, this clonotype was seen many times. The chain uses TRBV29-1 and TRBJ1-1, with 9 bases fitting TRBD1. The CDR3 spans 13 residues. Per germline, CDR1 SQVTM and CDR2 ANQGSEA. Trimming at V came to 2 bases and at J to 3 bases, leaving 1 base not matched to a gene. This CDR3 is CSVERDRDTEAFF. For the CDR3, the DNA is TGCAGCGTTGAAAGGGACAGGGACACTGAAGCTTTCTTT.

V is TRBV20-1 and J is TRBJ1-1; 9 nucleotides agree with TRBD1. Per the germline V gene, CDR1 is DFQATT and CDR2 is SNEGSKA (reference sequence). This CDR3 contains 15 residues. After removal of 3 bases from V and 3 bases from J, the junction contained 8 bases not matched to a gene. The chain's CDR3 is CSASRQGGRDTEAFF. Written as DNA, the CDR3 is TGCAGTGCTAGCCGACAGGGGGGGAGGGACACTGAAGCTTTCTTT.

The rearrangement links TRBV3-1 to TRBJ1-2; 9 bases agree with TRBD1. Trimming at V came to 3 bases and at J to 2 bases, leaving 7 bases not matched to a gene. This CDR3 is 16 amino acids long. Germline loops: CDR1 LGHDT, CDR2 YNNKEL (reference sequence). The CDR3 reads CASSQVNRGLNYGYTF. The CDR3 DNA reads TGTGCCAGCAGCCAGGTTAACAGGGGGCTGAACTATGGCTACACCTTC.

This rearrangement joins TRBV27 to TRBJ2-5, with TRBD2 identical over 14 bases. The last part of the DNA fits TRBJ2-1 better; the J call may be wrong. The CDR3 covers 17 residues. Germline CDR1 MNHEY, CDR2 SMNVEV (reference sequence). The CDR3 region has the DNA TGTGCCAGCAGTTTAACGGTGGCGACTAGCGGGAGGGTTGAGCAGTTCTTC. Amino acids: CASSLTVATSGRVEQFF.

The V call is TRBV2, the J call TRBJ2-7; the D gene is possibly TRBD2 (5 bases). This CDR3 has 13 residues. V lost 8 bases to trimming and J lost 9 bases, with 20 bases between them. Looked up from germline, CDR1 is SNHLY and CDR2 is FYNNEI. As DNA, the CDR3 is TGTGCCAGCCACCCCGGGATCGCCTATGGGCAGTACTTC. It is translated as CASHPGIAYGQYF.

The chain uses TRBV24-1 and TRBJ2-1; 7 bases are a match to TRBD1. Trimming cost V 6 bases and J 9 bases; bases outside gene matches: 4. Germline CDR1 and CDR2: KGHDR and SFDVKD. This CDR3 has 12 residues. CDR3 sequence: CATSKQGSEQFF. In nucleotides, the CDR3 is TGTGCCACCAGTAAACAGGGGAGTGAGCAGTTCTTC.

J is TRBJ2-5 and V is TRBV12-3 or TRBV12-4; 8 nucleotides match TRBD1. J lost 4 bases, V lost 4 bases, and 11 bases had no gene match. The CDR3 runs 16 residues. This CDR3 reads CASSSRTGRFGETQYF. In DNA, the CDR3 is TGTGCCAGCAGTTCGAGGACAGGGAGGTTCGGAGAGACCCAGTACTTC.

The J gene is TRBJ1-4, the V gene TRBV28; unclear D gene. The V and J ends lost 3 bases and 10 bases respectively, with 15 bases between them. The CDR3 spans 14 residues. The germline CDR1 and CDR2 sequences are MDHEN and SYDVKM. CDR3 sequence: CASSFSVGGVKLFF. DNA of the CDR3: TGTGCCAGCAGTTTTTCCGTTGGAGGTGTAAAACTGTTTTTT.

This clonotype occurred a few times. This chain connects TRBV6-6 to TRBJ2-5; D perhaps matches TRBD1 (6 bases). The DNA end is a closer match to TRBJ2-7, so the J assignment may be wrong. This CDR3 region has 11 residues. Germline V gene lookup returns CDR1 MNHNY and CDR2 SVGAGI (reference sequence). CDR3 amino acids: CATGAGYEQYV. In nucleotides, the CDR3 is TGTGCCACAGGGGCTGGTTACGAGCAGTACGTC.

This clonotype was recorded a few times. This chain uses TRBV5-1 with TRBJ1-5; 7 nucleotides agree with TRBD1. The CDR3 has 14 residues. With 4 bases clipped from V and 7 bases from J, the junction kept 8 bases outside the gene matches. Germline loops: CDR1 SGHRS, CDR2 YFSETQ. The DNA for the CDR3 is TGCGCCAGCAGCCCCCAGGGCAGGGGGCAGCCCCAGCATTTT. Its protein is CASSPQGRGQPQHF.

This clonotype was detected only a few times. The J gene is TRBJ2-1, the V gene TRBV29-1, with D hard to call. Deletions cut 1 base from V and 0 bases from J, with 13 bases between. The CDR3 is made up of 16 amino acids. The V gene's germline CDR1 is SQVTM and CDR2 ANQGSEA. The CDR3, as DNA: TGCAGCGTTGAAGGCATGGCAGGACCCTCCTACAATGAGCAGTTCTTC. The encoded protein is CSVEGMAGPSYNEQFF.

This clonotype turned up a few times. The rearrangement uses TRBV29-1 and TRBJ2-1; the D gene is possibly TRBD2 (6 bases). Trimming removed 3 bases from V and 5 bases from J, with 11 bases in between. In germline, CDR1 is SQVTM, CDR2 ANQGSEA. The CDR3 runs 13 residues. CDR3 in DNA: TGCAGCGTTGAGCGGCTAGCGAACAATGAGCAGTTCTTC. Amino acid sequence: CSVERLANNEQFF.

This clonotype has at least ten counts. The chain links TRBV5-6 to TRBJ2-1, with no clear D. This CDR3 has 16 residues. Germline values: CDR1 SGHDT, CDR2 YYEEEE. Trimming pared 2 bases from V and 6 bases from J, leaving 18 bases between. The CDR3 DNA is TGTGCCAGCAGCTTAGCCTACGAAACTCTCGGCAATGAGCAGTTCTTC. Its protein product is CASSLAYETLGNEQFF.

DNA of the CDR3: TGTGCCAGCAGCGTAGGGTCAGCCTATGGCTACACCTTC. This encodes CASSVGSAYGYTF. J is TRBJ1-2 and V is TRBV9; the D is unclear. V was clipped by 0 bases and J by 4 bases, with 7 bases between them. Germline V gene sequence: CDR1 SGDLS, CDR2 YYNGEE. The CDR3 has 13 residues.

The chain employs TRBV28 and TRBJ2-3, with TRBD2 as a possible D gene (5 bases). The V end lost 4 bases, the J end lost 7 bases, and 9 bases lay between the germline ends. Germline V gene lookup returns CDR1 MDHEN and CDR2 SYDVKM. This CDR3 has 12 residues. The CDR3 sequence is CASSSGINTQYF. Here the CDR3 DNA reads TGTGCCAGCAGTTCGGGGATAAATACGCAGTATTTT. Supplemented by reference TRBV28 and TRBJ2-3, the full variable domain reads DVKVTQSSRYLVKRTGEKVFLECVQDMDHENMFWYRQDPGLGLRLIYFSYDVKMKEKGDIPEGYSVSREKKERFSLILESASTNQTSMYLCASSSGINTQYFGPGTRLTVL.

About this clonotype: The junction departs from the called germline gene at one end, perhaps through a read error. This chain uses TRBV6-4 with TRBJ2-3; unclear D gene. The CDR3 is 14 amino acids. The germline V gene has CDR1 MRHNA and CDR2 SNTAGT. The CDR3 DNA is TGTGCCGGCAGTGACTCGCAGGGCACAGATACGCAGTATTTT. Encoded protein: CAGSDSQGTDTQYF.

The V and J genes are TRBV2 and TRBJ1-2, with unresolved D. Trimming took 4 bases from V and 10 from J, leaving 7 bases between them. The CDR3 consists of 10 residues. CDR1 and CDR2 from the germline V gene are SNHLY and FYNNEI. The CDR3 DNA follows: TGTGCCAGCAGTGCCCCCGCCTACACCTTC. This sequence encodes CASSAPAYTF.